These 5 T cell receptor beta chains came from one sample sequenced in a study of early T cells in non-severe SARS-CoV-2 infection. TCRdb re-called the 5' RACE reads with MiXCR, one entry per CDR3 protein. The sample lists about 64,000 distinct CDR3 sequences, 4.9% seen once, with 4% to 5% in the top ten. Material for sequencing was whole blood. The receptors were gathered from an adult who was a healthcare worker with PCR-confirmed SARS-CoV-2 infection or an uninfected control (not recorded which).

This clonotype was picked up a small number of times. J is TRBJ1-4 and V is TRBV20-1; 8 nucleotides agree with TRBD1. The CDR3 is made up of 13 amino acids. Germline V gene sequence: CDR1 DFQATT, CDR2 SNEGSKA (reference sequence). J lost 7 bases, V lost 3 bases, and 4 bases had no gene match. The CDR3 sequence: CSARDRATEKLFF. CDR3 nucleotide sequence: TGCAGTGCTAGGGACAGGGCGACTGAAAAACTGTTTTTT.

This clonotype was counted at least ten times. This rearrangement joins TRBV20-1 to TRBJ2-7; D ambiguous. The CDR3 covers 12 residues. The V gene's germline CDR1 is DFQATT and CDR2 SNEGSKA (reference sequence). The germline V and J ends were trimmed by 6 bases and 2 bases, with 11 bases remaining between them. CDR3: CSARLITYEQYF. The CDR3 nucleotides read TGCAGTGCCCGACTCATTACCTACGAGCAGTACTTC.

This clonotype was found many times. The chain employs TRBV19 and TRBJ2-1, with TRBD2 matching over 8 bases. V shed 6 bases and J 2 bases; nucleotides not matched to a gene: 3. Per germline, CDR1 LNHDA and CDR2 SQIVND (reference sequence). The CDR3 has 14 amino acids. The CDR3 region is CASRGAGAYNEQFF. The DNA of the CDR3 is TGTGCCAGTAGGGGAGCGGGAGCCTACAATGAGCAGTTCTTC.

This clonotype came up a few times. The V gene is TRBV6-1, the J gene TRBJ1-4; D gene uncertain. The germline V and J ends were trimmed by 6 bases and 2 bases, with 10 bases remaining between them. There are 14 residues in the CDR3. Germline V CDR1 and CDR2: MNHNS, SASEGT. The CDR3 sequence is CASRRTRTNEKLFF. DNA of the CDR3: TGTGCCAGCAGAAGGACGCGGACTAATGAAAAACTGTTTTTT.

This clonotype was picked up many times. The V call is TRBV3-1, the J call TRBJ1-2; D perhaps matches TRBD1 (6 bases). CDR1 is LGHDT and CDR2 is YNNKEL in the germline V gene (reference sequence). The CDR3 spans 15 residues. V was trimmed by 3 bases and J by 7 bases, leaving 18 bases between them. The CDR3 DNA follows: TGTGCCAGCAGCCAGGCCGGGACAAACAAGCTTGGCTACACCTTC. Its translation: CASSQAGTNKLGYTF.